This TCR beta chain was recovered during a study of T cell changes during pregnancy in multiple sclerosis (dated by TCRdb to the late 2010s). Notes on the research overall: The study looked at changes in the T cell repertoire across pregnancy in women with multiple sclerosis.

This clone was recorded a few times. The target of this receptor is not known. Per-base quality was not reported, and no clone a single base away is much larger than it. From the germline V gene, CDR1 is MGHRA and CDR2 is YSYEKL. The CDR3 numbers 16 residues from cysteine through phenylalanine. Kept here is only the CDR3 DNA, which spans 48 bases and is read in frame from base 1. Trimming accounts for 0 bases at V and 3 bases at J, while the number of junction bases matched to no gene is 4. The protocol used for the library was the immunoSEQ multiplex PCR assay. The immuneACCESS repertoire file appears here via TCRdb, limited to in-frame rearrangements. These files lack a portion of the clones; in checked studies, under half of the deficit traces to unresolved V genes, and the cause of the others is not known. Recorded for this sample are approximately 10,000 clones; under 85% of them occurred a single time. 17% of the sample rests with the top ten.

The rearranged segments are TRBV4-1 and TRBJ2-2; TRBD2 agrees with 7 junctional bases. The receptor's source is a female donor in good health, enrolled as a control in a pregnancy study. Sequences were derived from CD8+ T cells from peripheral blood mononuclear cells, sampled in the third trimester of pregnancy. The CDR3 corresponds to CASSQEGAGYTGELFF. The sequenced DNA: TGCGCCAGCAGCCAAGAAGGAGCGGGGTACACCGGGGAGCTGTTTTTT.